The rows below give T cell receptor beta chains drawn from one sample of a study of OX40 agonist ivuxolimab in advanced cancers. Profiling relied on immunoSEQ multiplex PCR, and the TCRdb table lists in-frame clones only, not all of them. This table holds approximately 100,000 clones, 70% to 90% found once. Sequenced material: CD4+ or CD8+ T cells sorted from blood, taken in a trial of the OX40 agonist ivuxolimab. These receptor sequences come from an adult with an advanced solid tumor such as melanoma, head and neck, liver or kidney cancer. CDR3s include the opening cysteine and the closing phenylalanine or tryptophan. Fields, in order: J gene, V gene, CDR3 protein.

j_call: TRBJ2-7; v_call: TRBV18; cdr3_aa: CASAGPLAGGSGDEQYF
j_call: TRBJ1-4; v_call: TRBV5-6; cdr3_aa: CASSPGTVNEKLFF
j_call: TRBJ2-5; v_call: TRBV5-1; cdr3_aa: CASNRGVSQETQYF
j_call: TRBJ1-1; v_call: TRBV10-3; cdr3_aa: CAISDVNTEAFF
j_call: TRBJ2-7; v_call: TRBV18; cdr3_aa: CASSLQLDSYEQYF
j_call: TRBJ2-6; v_call: TRBV4-1; cdr3_aa: CASSQDWSAATSSGANVLTF
j_call: TRBJ2-3; v_call: TRBV7-9; cdr3_aa: CASSRAAGAITDTQYF
j_call: TRBJ2-5; v_call: TRBV7-9; cdr3_aa: CASSGQGVQETQYF
j_call: TRBJ1-3; v_call: TRBV4-2; cdr3_aa: CASSPEPGQQYSGNTIYF
j_call: TRBJ2-5; v_call: TRBV29-1; cdr3_aa: CSVEWETQYF
j_call: TRBJ1-5; v_call: TRBV6-6; cdr3_aa: CASSYEPGRQQHF
j_call: TRBJ1-4; v_call: TRBV28; cdr3_aa: CASSRPGQGEKLFF
j_call: TRBJ1-1; v_call: TRBV7-9; cdr3_aa: CASSLPVPNTEAFF
j_call: TRBJ2-7; v_call: TRBV4-2; cdr3_aa: CASSQEDRAVYEQYF
j_call: TRBJ2-1; v_call: TRBV5-1; cdr3_aa: CASSLLAGGNNEQFF
j_call: TRBJ1-2; v_call: TRBV28; cdr3_aa: CASSLPGPYGYTF
j_call: TRBJ2-5; v_call: TRBV7-3; cdr3_aa: CASSLSREETQYF
j_call: TRBJ1-1; v_call: TRBV7-3; cdr3_aa: CASSYDINTEAFF
j_call: TRBJ2-7; v_call: TRBV7-8; cdr3_aa: CASSAVAGTPYEQYF
j_call: TRBJ2-4; v_call: TRBV7-9; cdr3_aa: CASSLEAKNIQYF
j_call: TRBJ1-4; v_call: TRBV7-9; cdr3_aa: CASSLSLGQGYEKLFF
j_call: TRBJ2-5; v_call: TRBV7-7; cdr3_aa: CASSLTGEETQYF
j_call: TRBJ1-2; v_call: TRBV30; cdr3_aa: CAWSLDRFGGYTF
j_call: TRBJ2-3; v_call: TRBV11-2; cdr3_aa: CASSLLGGDTQYF
j_call: TRBJ2-7; v_call: TRBV5-8; cdr3_aa: CASTMEPVGSEQYF
j_call: TRBJ1-2; v_call: TRBV19; cdr3_aa: CASVPGQVTNYGYTF
j_call: TRBJ1-1; v_call: TRBV10-3; cdr3_aa: CAISERQGLEAFF